A selection of T cell receptor beta chains follows, all from one sample in a study of human T cells and chemical hapten exposure. MiXCR, run by TCRdb on the RACE reads, gives a single entry per CDR3 protein. The sample lists some 100,000 distinct CDR3 sequences, 9.3% seen once, with 2% to 2.5% in the top ten. This specimen consisted of whole blood, obtained in connection with sensitization to the hapten diphenylcyclopropenone (DPC). The origin of the receptors is a woman aged 40 to 55 with alopecia areata. Some clones in this sample may be carry-over from other donors' samples. Both conserved end residues are part of each CDR3. The D gene is left open where the match is weak. A clone size is listed for some rows: how often the clone was seen (once, few, many), or a class if it is expanded.

>TRBJ2-7|12|NA|TRBV7-2|NA
CASSSGTYEQYF
TGTGCCAGCAGCTCCGGCACCTACGAGCAGTACTTC
>TRBJ1-6|14|few|TRBV6-6|TRBD1
CASSWDRGNSPLHF
TGTGCCAGCAGTTGGGACAGGGGTAATTCACCCCTCCACTTT
>TRBJ2-1|12|NA|TRBV12-3/TRBV12-4|NA
CASSLTAGEQFF
TGTGCCAGCAGTTTGACAGCGGGCGAGCAGTTCTTC
>TRBJ1-5|15|many|TRBV6-2/TRBV6-3|NA
CATKKAGFNNQPQHF
TGTGCCACCAAAAAGGCGGGGTTCAACAATCAGCCCCAGCATTTT
>TRBJ1-1|12|NA|TRBV12-3/TRBV12-4|NA
CASSFVTTRAFF
TGTGCCAGCAGTTTCGTTACCACGAGAGCTTTCTTT
>TRBJ2-7|14|NA|TRBV27|TRBD1
CASRTGTEFYEQYF
TGTGCCAGCAGAACCGGGACAGAGTTTTACGAGCAGTACTTC
>TRBJ2-3|13|many|TRBV7-2|TRBD1
CASGQGDPDTQYF
TGTGCCAGCGGTCAGGGGGACCCAGATACGCAGTATTTT
>TRBJ2-3|13|few|TRBV10-3|NA
CAISGLETDTQYF
TGTGCCATCAGTGGACTAGAGACAGATACGCAGTATTTT
>TRBJ2-1|15|few|TRBV7-2|NA
CASSQSPSSYNEQFF
TGTGCCAGCAGTCAGAGCCCGAGCTCCTACAATGAGCAGTTCTTC
>TRBJ2-1|17|few|TRBV6-5|TRBD2
CASSYGAGTSGAQSLFF
TGTGCCAGCAGTTACGGGGCCGGGACTAGCGGCGCCCAGAGTTTGTTCTTC
>TRBJ2-7|15|few|TRBV4-3|TRBD1
CASSQIDRGGYEQYF
TGCGCCAGCAGCCAGATTGACAGGGGCGGCTACGAGCAGTACTTC
>TRBJ1-1|15|many|TRBV20-1|TRBD1
CSARGAGQLNTEAFF
TGCAGTGCTAGAGGCGCGGGACAGCTGAACACTGAAGCTTTCTTT
>TRBJ2-2|17|NA|TRBV3-1|TRBD1
CASSPFQRTGNTGELFF
TGTGCCAGCAGCCCATTCCAGCGGACAGGGAACACCGGGGAGCTGTTTTTT
>TRBJ2-2|15|few|TRBV6-1|TRBD2
CASSELAGGSGELFF
TGTGCCAGCAGTGAACTAGCGGGAGGGAGCGGGGAGCTGTTTTTT
>TRBJ1-5|16|few|TRBV19|NA
CASSMYLTATGQPQHF
TGTGCCAGTAGTATGTATCTGACAGCAACCGGGCAGCCCCAGCATTTT
>TRBJ2-3|16|few|TRBV19|TRBD2
CASTRGLAAGTDTQYF
TGTGCCAGTACCAGGGGACTAGCGGCTGGCACAGATACGCAGTATTTT
>TRBJ2-7|13|NA|TRBV29-1|TRBD1
CSVARGTPYEQYF
TGCAGCGTTGCCAGGGGGACCCCCTACGAGCAGTACTTC
>TRBJ1-2|14|many|TRBV7-9|NA
CASSLATGPYGYTF
TGTGCCAGCAGCTTAGCGACGGGACCCTATGGCTACACCTTC
>TRBJ1-5|13|NA|TRBV28|NA
CASTAGVNQPQHF
TGTGCCAGCACCGCGGGCGTAAATCAGCCCCAGCATTTT
>TRBJ1-2|13|few|TRBV7-2|NA
CASSSQGTYGYTF
TGTGCCAGCAGCTCTCAGGGGACTTATGGCTACACCTTC
>TRBJ2-1|14|many|TRBV6-5|NA
CASRRDNSYNEQFF
TGTGCCAGCAGAAGGGACAACTCCTACAATGAGCAGTTCTTC
>TRBJ2-3|12|NA|TRBV3-1|NA
CASSPPSDTQYF
TGTGCCAGCAGCCCCCCCTCGGATACGCAGTATTTT
>TRBJ1-6|17|NA|TRBV7-8|TRBD1
CASSASLTGTANSPLHF
TGTGCCAGCAGCGCGTCTTTGACCGGGACAGCGAATTCACCCCTCCACTTT
>TRBJ1-4|15|few|TRBV28|NA
CASSWTASTNEKLFF
TGTGCCAGCAGTTGGACAGCTTCAACTAATGAAAAACTGTTTTTT
>TRBJ2-1|10|NA|TRBV29-1|NA
CSVESNEQFF
TGCAGCGTTGAATCCAATGAGCAGTTCTTC
>TRBJ2-2|16|many|TRBV20-1|TRBD2
CSATWTSGGNTGELFF
TGCAGTGCTACATGGACTAGCGGGGGGAACACCGGGGAGCTGTTTTTT
>TRBJ1-4|15|many|TRBV28|NA
CASSSAGALNEKLFF
TGTGCCAGCAGTTCGGCAGGGGCCCTTAATGAAAAACTGTTTTTT
>TRBJ2-7|11|few|TRBV28|TRBD1
CGTGHSYEQYF
TGCGGGACAGGACATTCCTACGAGCAGTACTTC
>TRBJ2-3|12|NA|TRBV7-9|NA
CASRWSTDTQYF
TGTGCCAGCCGCTGGAGCACAGATACGCAGTATTTT
>TRBJ1-1|14|NA|TRBV7-2|NA
CASSLQGVGTEAFF
TGTGCCAGCAGCCTTCAGGGTGTAGGAACTGAAGCTTTCTTT
>TRBJ2-1|15|many|TRBV6-2/TRBV6-3|TRBD2
CASSSGLAGEGEQFF
TGTGCCAGCAGTTCGGGACTAGCGGGAGAAGGTGAGCAGTTCTTC
>TRBJ2-3|16|many|TRBV11-2|TRBD2
CASSGRVGLAGIKQYF
TGTGCCAGCAGCGGACGGGTGGGACTAGCGGGGATTAAGCAGTATTTT
>TRBJ2-7|15|many|TRBV9|TRBD1
CASSVGGQATYEQYF
TGTGCCAGCAGCGTAGGGGGACAGGCGACCTACGAGCAGTACTTC
>TRBJ1-4|14|few|TRBV30|NA
CAWSVAGANEKLFF
TGTGCCTGGAGTGTAGCCGGAGCTAATGAAAAACTGTTTTTT
>TRBJ1-4|15|few|TRBV27|NA
CASSSYFATNEKLFF
TGTGCCAGCAGTTCATATTTTGCAACTAATGAAAAACTGTTTTTT
>TRBJ2-6|16|many|TRBV20-1|NA
CSASAAVLSGANVLTF
TGCAGTGCTAGTGCGGCTGTTCTCTCTGGGGCCAACGTCCTGACTTTC